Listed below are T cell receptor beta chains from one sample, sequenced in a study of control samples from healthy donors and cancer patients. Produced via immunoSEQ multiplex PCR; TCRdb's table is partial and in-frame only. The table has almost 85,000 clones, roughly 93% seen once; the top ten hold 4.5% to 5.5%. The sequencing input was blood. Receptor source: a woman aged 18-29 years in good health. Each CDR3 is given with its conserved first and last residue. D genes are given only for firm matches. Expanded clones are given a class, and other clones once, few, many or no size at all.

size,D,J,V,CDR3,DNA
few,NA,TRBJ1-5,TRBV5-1,CASRKDSQSNQPQHF,TGCGCCAGCAGAAAGGACAGCCAGAGCAATCAGCCCCAGCATTTT
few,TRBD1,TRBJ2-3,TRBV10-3,CAIGGDRGSTDTQYF,TGTGCCATCGGGGGGGACAGGGGAAGCACAGATACGCAGTATTTT
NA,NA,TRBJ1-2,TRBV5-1,CASKETFGLYGYTF,TGCGCCAGCAAGGAGACATTTGGCCTCTATGGCTACACCTTC
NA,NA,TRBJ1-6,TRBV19,CASSISRSSYNSPLHF,TGTGCCAGTAGTATCTCCAGGAGCTCCTATAATTCACCCCTCCACTTT
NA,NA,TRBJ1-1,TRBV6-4,CASSAEGLTEAFF,TGTGCCAGCTCAGCCGAGGGGCTCACTGAAGCTTTCTTT
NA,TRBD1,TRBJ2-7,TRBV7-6,CASSSGGQGNGEQYF,TGTGCCAGCAGCTCGGGGGGACAGGGGAACGGGGAGCAGTACTTC
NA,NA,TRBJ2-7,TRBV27,CASLPFTGSNYEQYF,TGTGCCAGCCTCCCATTCACAGGGTCCAACTACGAGCAGTACTTC
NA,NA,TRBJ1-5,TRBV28,CASLAGGRTTNQPQHF,TGTGCCAGTCTTGCCGGGGGCCGGACTACCAATCAGCCCCAGCATTTT
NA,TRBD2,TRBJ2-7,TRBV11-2,CASSLTSGTSGGEQYF,TGTGCCAGCAGCTTGACATCCGGGACTAGCGGGGGAGAGCAGTACTTC
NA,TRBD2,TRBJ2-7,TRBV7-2,CASSHGLAGRGVFLEYF,TGTGCCAGCAGCCATGGCCTAGCGGGTCGTGGGGTTTTTTTGGAGTACTTC
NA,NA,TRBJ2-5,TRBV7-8,CASSSRGVGDRGKETQYF,TGTGCCAGCAGCTCCCGCGGGGTGGGGGACCGAGGGAAAGAGACCCAGTACTTC
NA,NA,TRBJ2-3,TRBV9,CASSAEGGGTQYF,TGTGCCAGCAGCGCGGAAGGGGGTGGTACGCAGTATTTT
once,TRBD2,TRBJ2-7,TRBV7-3,CASSLGTNYEQYF,TGTGCCAGCAGCTTAGGGACTAACTACGAGCAGTACTTC
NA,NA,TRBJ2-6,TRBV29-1,CSVVGTGANVLTF,TGCAGCGTTGTTGGAACTGGGGCCAACGTCCTGACTTTC
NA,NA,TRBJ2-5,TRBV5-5,CASSLGTEGGLETQYF,TGTGCCAGCAGCCTTGGGACAGAGGGGGGCTTAGAGACCCAGTACTTC
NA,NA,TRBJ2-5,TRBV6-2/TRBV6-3,CASSYLDQETQYF,TGTGCCAGCAGTTACCTGGACCAAGAGACCCAGTACTTC
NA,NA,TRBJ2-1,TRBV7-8,CASSLARGNEQFF,TGTGCCAGCAGCTTAGCGCGGGGCAATGAGCAGTTCTTC
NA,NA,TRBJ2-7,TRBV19,CASSIPGTGGYEQYF,TGTGCCAGTAGTATTCCGGGGACCGGAGGGTACGAGCAGTACTTC
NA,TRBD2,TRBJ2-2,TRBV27,CASSPPGLAGFYTGELFF,TGTGCCAGCAGTCCCCCGGGACTAGCGGGATTCTACACCGGGGAGCTGTTTTTT
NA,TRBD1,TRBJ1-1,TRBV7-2,CASSLVLTGEAFF,TGTGCCAGCAGCTTAGTTTTAACAGGGGAGGCTTTCTTT
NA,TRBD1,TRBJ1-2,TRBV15,CATSRGTGMERGYTF,TGTGCCACCAGCAGAGGGACAGGGATGGAACGTGGCTACACCTTC
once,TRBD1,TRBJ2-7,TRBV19,CASSTQGASDYEQYF,TGTGCCAGTAGCACCCAGGGGGCGTCAGACTACGAGCAGTACTTC
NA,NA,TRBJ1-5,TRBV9,CASSVGTEYQPQHF,TGTGCCAGCAGCGTAGGAACAGAATATCAGCCCCAGCATTTT
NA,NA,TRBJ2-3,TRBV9,CASSVEGQPSTDTQYF,TGTGCCAGCAGCGTGGAGGGACAGCCTAGCACAGATACGCAGTATTTT
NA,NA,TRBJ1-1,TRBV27,CASSLWTFEAFF,TGTGCCAGCAGTTTATGGACATTTGAAGCTTTCTTT
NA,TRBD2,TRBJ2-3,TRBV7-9,CASSLSELAGVTDTQYF,TGTGCCAGCAGCCTATCCGAACTAGCGGGGGTCACAGATACGCAGTATTTT
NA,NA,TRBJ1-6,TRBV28,CASSLKGSSYNSPLHF,TGTGCCAGCAGTTTAAAGGGTAGCTCCTATAATTCACCCCTCCACTTT
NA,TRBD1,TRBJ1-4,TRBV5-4,CASSHGALQGHEKLFF,TGTGCCAGCAGCCACGGGGCATTACAGGGGCACGAAAAACTGTTTTTT